These T cell receptor beta chains were read from a single sample in a study of blood T cell repertoires in COVID-19. Repertoires were generated with immunoSEQ multiplex PCR, while TCRdb's copy carries only in-frame clones and drops some. This sample has around 86,000 clones; 83% occur once, and the top ten carry 29%. The source material was peripheral blood. Every receptor here comes from a woman of 80 years or more with acute or convalescent COVID-19. CDR3s include the opening cysteine and the closing phenylalanine or tryptophan. A D gene is named only where the DNA matches it firmly. A row's size may be missing; if present it is once, few, many or a size class.

D	V	J	size	CDR3	DNA
-	TRBV12-5	TRBJ2-3	-	CASGSELRTDTQYF	TGTGCTAGTGGTTCCGAACTGCGCACAGATACGCAGTATTTT
TRBD2	TRBV4-1	TRBJ2-7	-	CASSQRQREVYEQYF	TGCGCCAGCAGCCAGAGGCAGCGGGAGGTTTACGAGCAGTACTTC
TRBD2	TRBV28	TRBJ2-1	-	CASRTSDYNEQFF	TGTGCCAGCAGGACTAGCGATTACAATGAGCAGTTCTTC
-	TRBV6-2/TRBV6-3	TRBJ2-3	-	CASSYWRAGDTQYF	TGTGCCAGCAGTTATTGGAGGGCCGGAGATACGCAGTATTTT
-	TRBV9	TRBJ2-3	-	CASSVDSLGSTDTQYF	TGTGCCAGCAGCGTGGACTCCCTTGGGAGCACAGATACGCAGTATTTT
-	TRBV5-4	TRBJ2-1	-	CASSTDHGGYNEQFF	TGTGCCAGCAGCACCGATCATGGGGGGTACAATGAGCAGTTCTTC
TRBD1	TRBV12-5	TRBJ2-7	-	CASGLGGQDYEQYF	TGTGCTAGTGGTTTGGGGGGACAGGACTACGAGCAGTACTTC
-	TRBV7-9	TRBJ1-5	few	CASSVGHNQPQHF	TGTGCCAGCAGCGTCGGACATAATCAGCCCCAGCATTTT
-	TRBV29-1	TRBJ2-7	-	CSVARGSYEQYF	TGCAGCGTTGCCCGGGGTTCTTACGAGCAGTACTTC
-	TRBV18	TRBJ2-6	-	CASSLTAGYSSGANVLTF	TGTGCCAGCTCACTTACGGCAGGGTATAGCTCTGGGGCCAACGTCCTGACTTTC
TRBD1	TRBV11-1	TRBJ2-5	-	CASSPRTGKETQYF	TGTGCCAGCAGCCCCAGGACAGGGAAAGAGACCCAGTACTTC
-	TRBV4-1	TRBJ2-3	-	CASSLGWTGTDTQYF	TGCGCCAGCAGCCTGGGTTGGACTGGCACAGATACGCAGTATTTT
-	TRBV14	TRBJ2-5	-	CASSPRQLSSQYF	TGTGCCAGCAGCCCTAGACAGCTATCTTCCCAGTACTTC
-	TRBV4-2	TRBJ1-1	-	CASSQDPRHEAFF	TGTGCCAGCAGCCAAGATCCAAGACATGAAGCTTTCTTT
-	TRBV21-1	TRBJ1-1	-	CASSKTGVRQGFTEAFF	TGTGCCAGCAGCAAAACGGGGGTAAGACAGGGGTTCACTGAAGCTTTCTTT
-	TRBV19	TRBJ2-1	-	CASSPGGSGRGEQFF	TGTGCCAGTAGTCCTGGGGGGTCGGGAAGGGGTGAGCAGTTCTTC
-	TRBV5-1	TRBJ2-6	-	CASSLGTLSGANVLTF	TGCGCCAGCAGCCTAGGGACACTCTCTGGGGCCAACGTCCTGACTTTC
-	TRBV18	TRBJ2-3	-	CASSLQGDYTDTQYF	TGTGCCAGCTCGCTCCAAGGGGATTACACAGATACGCAGTATTTT
TRBD2	TRBV7-9	TRBJ2-7	-	CASSPGLASGRAREQYF	TGTGCCAGCAGCCCAGGTTTAGCCAGCGGGAGGGCCAGGGAGCAGTACTTC
TRBD1	TRBV7-2	TRBJ1-1	once	CASSLVGTGGLYFGTEAFF	TGTGCCAGCAGCTTAGTGGGGACAGGGGGGTTGTACTTCGGAACTGAAGCTTTCTTT